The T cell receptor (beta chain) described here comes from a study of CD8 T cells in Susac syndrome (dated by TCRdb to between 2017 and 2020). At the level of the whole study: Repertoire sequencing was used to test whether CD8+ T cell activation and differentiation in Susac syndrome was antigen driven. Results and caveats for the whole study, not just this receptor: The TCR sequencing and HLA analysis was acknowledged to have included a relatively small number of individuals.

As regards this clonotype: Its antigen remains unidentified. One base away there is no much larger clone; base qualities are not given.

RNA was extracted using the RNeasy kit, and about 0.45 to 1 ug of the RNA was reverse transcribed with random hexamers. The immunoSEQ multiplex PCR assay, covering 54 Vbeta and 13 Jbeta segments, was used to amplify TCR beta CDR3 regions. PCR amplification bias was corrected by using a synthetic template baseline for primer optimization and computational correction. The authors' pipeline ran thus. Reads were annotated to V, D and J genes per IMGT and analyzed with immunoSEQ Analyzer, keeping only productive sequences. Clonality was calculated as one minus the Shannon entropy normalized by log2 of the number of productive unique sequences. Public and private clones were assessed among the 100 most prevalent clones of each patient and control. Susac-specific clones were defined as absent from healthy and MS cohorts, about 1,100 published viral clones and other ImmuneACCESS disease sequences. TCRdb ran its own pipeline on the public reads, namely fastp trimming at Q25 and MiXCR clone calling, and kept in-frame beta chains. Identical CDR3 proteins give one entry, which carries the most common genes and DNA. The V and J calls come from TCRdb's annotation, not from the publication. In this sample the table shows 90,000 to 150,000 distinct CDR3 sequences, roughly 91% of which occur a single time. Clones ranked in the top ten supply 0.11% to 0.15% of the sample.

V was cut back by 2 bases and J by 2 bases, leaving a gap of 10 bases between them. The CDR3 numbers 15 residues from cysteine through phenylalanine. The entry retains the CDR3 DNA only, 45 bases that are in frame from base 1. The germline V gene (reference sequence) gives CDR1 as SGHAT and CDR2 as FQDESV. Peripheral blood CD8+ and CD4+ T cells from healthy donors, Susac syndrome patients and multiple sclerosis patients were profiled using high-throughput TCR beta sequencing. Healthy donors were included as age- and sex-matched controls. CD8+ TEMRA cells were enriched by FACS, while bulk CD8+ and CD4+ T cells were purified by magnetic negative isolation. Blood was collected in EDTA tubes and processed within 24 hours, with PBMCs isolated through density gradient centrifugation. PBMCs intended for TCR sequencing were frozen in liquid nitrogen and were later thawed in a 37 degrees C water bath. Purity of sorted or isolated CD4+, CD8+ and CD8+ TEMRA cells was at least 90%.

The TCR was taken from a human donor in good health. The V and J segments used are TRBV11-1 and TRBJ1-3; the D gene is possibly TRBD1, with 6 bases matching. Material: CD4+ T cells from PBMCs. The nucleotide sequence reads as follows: TGTGCCAGCAGCTTAACGGGGGCGACTGGAAACACCATATATTTT. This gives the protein CASSLTGATGNTIYF. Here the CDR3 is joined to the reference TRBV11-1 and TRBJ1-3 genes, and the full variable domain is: EAEVAQSPRYKITEKSQAVAFWCDPISGHATLYWYRQILGQGPELLVQFQDESVVDDSQLPKDRFSAERLKGVDSTLKIQPAELGDSAMYLCASSLTGATGNTIYFGEGSWLTVV.